This paragraph covers one T cell receptor (beta chain) sequence. Its antigen is still unknown. Generated by immunoSEQ multiplex PCR, the TCRdb table keeps only in-frame clones and is missing some. The table lists about 130,000 clones, about nine tenths of them singletons. These data come from a study of OX40 agonist ivuxolimab in advanced cancers. About the research overall: The patients received ivuxolimab by intravenous route every 2 weeks at 0.01 to 10 mg/kg. Participants averaged about 66 years of age (range about 23 to 90) and were roughly 80% male. General study results and limits: On average, CD8+ T cells showed a greater number of expanded clones than CD4+. Within 6 weeks, CD4+ and CD8+ blood T cells expanded clonally at 0.1 to 3.0 mg/kg.

There are 14 residues in the CDR3. V was shortened by 5 bases and J by 5 bases, with 13 bases between the two germline ends. Germline values: CDR1 MDHEN, CDR2 SYDVKM. The rearrangement links TRBV28 to TRBJ1-3; D gene ambiguous. This sequence originates from an adult with an advanced solid tumor such as melanoma, head and neck, liver or kidney cancer. The sample was CD4+ or CD8+ T cells sorted from blood, taken in a trial of the OX40 agonist ivuxolimab. The CDR3 nucleotides read TGTGCCAGCAGTCCCCGGGCTGCTAGAAACACCATATATTTT. Translating it yields CASSPRAARNTIYF.